The T cell receptor (beta chain) described here comes from a study of OX40 agonist ivuxolimab in advanced cancers. The overall study: The drug used for patients, ivuxolimab, was an agonistic anti-OX40 (CD134) antibody. From 23 to 79 years was the age range, with a mean of about 56 years, and 70% to 85% were male. Ivuxolimab, which patients received intravenously every 2 weeks, was dosed at 0.01 to 10 mg/kg.

Assay: immunoSEQ multiplex PCR; the TCRdb copy retains only in-frame clones and omits some. This table holds 95,000 to 150,000 clones, 85% to 90% found once. Trimming at V came to 0 bases and at J to 5 bases, leaving 11 bases not matched to a gene. Germline V lookup: CDR1 GTSNPN, CDR2 SVGIG (reference sequence). The CDR3 totals 16 residues. The input for sequencing was CD4+ or CD8+ T cells sorted from blood, taken in a trial of the OX40 agonist ivuxolimab. This sequence originates from an adult with an advanced solid tumor such as melanoma, head and neck, liver or kidney cancer. This chain connects TRBV30 to TRBJ1-1, with TRBD1 identical over 8 bases. The CDR3, as DNA: TGTGCCTGGAGTGTACCACGGCCAGGGGGCAAGACTGAAGCTTTCTTT. This gives the protein CAWSVPRPGGKTEAFF.